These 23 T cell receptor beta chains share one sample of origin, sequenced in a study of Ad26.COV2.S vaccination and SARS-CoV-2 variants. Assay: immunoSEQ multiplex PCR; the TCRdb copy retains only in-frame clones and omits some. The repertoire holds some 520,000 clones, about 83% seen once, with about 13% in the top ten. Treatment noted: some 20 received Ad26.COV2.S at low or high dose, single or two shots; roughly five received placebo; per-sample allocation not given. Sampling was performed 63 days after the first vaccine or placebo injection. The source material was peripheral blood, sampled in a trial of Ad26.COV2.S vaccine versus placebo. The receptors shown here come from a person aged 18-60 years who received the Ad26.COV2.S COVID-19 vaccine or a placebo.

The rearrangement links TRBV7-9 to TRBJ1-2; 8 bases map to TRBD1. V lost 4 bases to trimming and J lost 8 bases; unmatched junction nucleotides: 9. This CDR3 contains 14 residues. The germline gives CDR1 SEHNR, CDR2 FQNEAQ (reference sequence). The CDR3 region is CASSSPDRAGGYTF. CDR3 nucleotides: TGTGCCAGCAGCTCCCCGGACAGGGCGGGCGGCTACACCTTC.

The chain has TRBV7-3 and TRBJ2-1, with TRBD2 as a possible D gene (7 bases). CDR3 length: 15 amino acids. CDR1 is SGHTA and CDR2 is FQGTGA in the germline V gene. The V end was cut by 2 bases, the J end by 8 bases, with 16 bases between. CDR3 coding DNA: TGTGCCAGCAGCTTACGCGGGGGCCCTGTTGATGAGCAGTTCTTC. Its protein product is CASSLRGGPVDEQFF.

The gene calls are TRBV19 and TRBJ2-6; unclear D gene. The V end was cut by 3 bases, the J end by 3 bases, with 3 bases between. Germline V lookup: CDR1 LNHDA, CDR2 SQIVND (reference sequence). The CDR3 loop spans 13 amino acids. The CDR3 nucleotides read TGTGCCAGTAGTATGGGTGGGGCCAACGTCCTGACTTTC. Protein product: CASSMGGANVLTF.

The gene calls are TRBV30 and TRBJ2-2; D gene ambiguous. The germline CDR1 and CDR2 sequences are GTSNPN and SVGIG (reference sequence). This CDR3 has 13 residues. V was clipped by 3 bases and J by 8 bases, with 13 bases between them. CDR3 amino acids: CAWRGHGKGELFF. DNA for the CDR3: TGTGCCTGGAGGGGCCATGGAAAGGGGGAGCTGTTTTTT. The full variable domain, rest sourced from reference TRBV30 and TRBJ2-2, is SQTIHQWPATLVQPVGSPLSLECTVEGTSNPNLYWYRQAAGRGLQLLFYSVGIGQISSEVPQNLSASRPQDRQFILSSKKLLLSDSGFYLCAWRGHGKGELFFGEGSRLTVL.

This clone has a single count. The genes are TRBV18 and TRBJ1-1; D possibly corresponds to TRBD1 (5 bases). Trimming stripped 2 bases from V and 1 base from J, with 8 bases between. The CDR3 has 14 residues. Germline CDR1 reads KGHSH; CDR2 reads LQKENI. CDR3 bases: TGTGCCAGCTCACCAGCACAGGCGAACACTGAAGCTTTCTTT. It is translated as CASSPAQANTEAFF. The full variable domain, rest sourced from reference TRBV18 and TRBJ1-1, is NAGVMQNPRHLVRRRGQEARLRCSPMKGHSHVYWYRQLPEEGLKFMVYLQKENIIDESGMPKERFSAEFPKEGPSILRIQQVVRGDSAAYFCASSPAQANTEAFFGQGTRLTVV.

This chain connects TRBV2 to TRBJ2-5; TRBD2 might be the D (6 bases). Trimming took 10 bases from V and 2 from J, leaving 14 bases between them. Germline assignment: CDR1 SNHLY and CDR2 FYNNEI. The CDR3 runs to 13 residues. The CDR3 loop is CATGGVGQETQYF. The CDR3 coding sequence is TGTGCCACCGGGGGTGTGGGGCAAGAGACCCAGTACTTC.

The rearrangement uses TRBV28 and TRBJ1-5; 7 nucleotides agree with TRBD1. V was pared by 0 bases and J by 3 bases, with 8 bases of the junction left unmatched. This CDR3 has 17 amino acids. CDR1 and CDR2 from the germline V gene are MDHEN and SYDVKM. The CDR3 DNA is TGTGCCAGCAGTTTATGGGGGGGACAGCCTTTCAATCAGCCCCAGCATTTT. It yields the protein CASSLWGGQPFNQPQHF.

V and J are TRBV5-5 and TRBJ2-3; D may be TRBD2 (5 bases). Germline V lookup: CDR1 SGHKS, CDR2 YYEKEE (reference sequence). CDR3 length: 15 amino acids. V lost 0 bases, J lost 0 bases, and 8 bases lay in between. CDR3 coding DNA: TGTGCCAGCAGCTTGGGGGGAGTGAGCACAGATACGCAGTATTTT. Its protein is CASSLGGVSTDTQYF.

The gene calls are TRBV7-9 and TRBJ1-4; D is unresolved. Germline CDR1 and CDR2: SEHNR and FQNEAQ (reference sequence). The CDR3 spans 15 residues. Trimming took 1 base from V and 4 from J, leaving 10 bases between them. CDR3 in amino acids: CASSLDPDYNEKLFF. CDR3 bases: TGTGCCAGCAGCTTAGATCCAGACTATAATGAAAAACTGTTTTTT. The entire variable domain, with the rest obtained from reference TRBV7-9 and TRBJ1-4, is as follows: DTGVSQNPRHKITKRGQNVTFRCDPISEHNRLYWYRQTLGQGPEFLTYFQNEAQLEKSRLLSDRFSAERPKGSFSTLEIQRTEQGDSAMYLCASSLDPDYNEKLFFGSGTQLSVL.

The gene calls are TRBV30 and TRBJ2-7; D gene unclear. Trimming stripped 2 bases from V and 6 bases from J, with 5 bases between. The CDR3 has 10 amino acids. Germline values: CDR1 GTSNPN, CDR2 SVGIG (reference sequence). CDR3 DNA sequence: TGTGCCTGGAGTCAGTCCGAGCAGTACTTC. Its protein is CAWSQSEQYF. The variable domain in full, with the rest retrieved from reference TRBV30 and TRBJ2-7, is SQTIHQWPATLVQPVGSPLSLECTVEGTSNPNLYWYRQAAGRGLQLLFYSVGIGQISSEVPQNLSASRPQDRQFILSSKKLLLSDSGFYLCAWSQSEQYFGPGTRLTVT.

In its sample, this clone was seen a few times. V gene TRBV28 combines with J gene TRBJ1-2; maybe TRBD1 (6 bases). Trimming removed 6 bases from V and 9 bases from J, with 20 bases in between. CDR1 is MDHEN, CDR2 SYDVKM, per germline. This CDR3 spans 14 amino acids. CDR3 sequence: CASRPPGQLGRYTF. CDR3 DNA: TGTGCCAGCAGACCCCCAGGACAGCTCGGCCGCTACACCTTC.

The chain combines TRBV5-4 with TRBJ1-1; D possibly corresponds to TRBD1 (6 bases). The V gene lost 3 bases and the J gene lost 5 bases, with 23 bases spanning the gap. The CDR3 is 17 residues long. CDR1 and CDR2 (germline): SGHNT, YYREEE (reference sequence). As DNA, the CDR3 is TGTGCCAGCAGCTCCCCAGGCGGGGGCAGAACAGGGACTGAAGCTTTCTTT. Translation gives CASSSPGGGRTGTEAFF.

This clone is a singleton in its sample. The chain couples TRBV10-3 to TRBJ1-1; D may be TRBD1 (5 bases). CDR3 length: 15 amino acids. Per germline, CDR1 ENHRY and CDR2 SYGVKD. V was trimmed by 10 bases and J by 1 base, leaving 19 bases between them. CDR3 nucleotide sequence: TGTGCCACCCAGTCCCTATCCGGGACGAACACTGAAGCTTTCTTT. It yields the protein CATQSLSGTNTEAFF.

This chain's CDR3 is CASLRDTASGNTIYF. CDR3 DNA sequence: TGTGCCAGCCTCCGGGACACAGCCTCTGGAAACACCATATATTTT. The chain joins TRBV28 to TRBJ1-3; D is perhaps TRBD1 (6 bases). The germline V gene encodes CDR1 MDHEN and CDR2 SYDVKM. The germline V and J ends were trimmed by 8 bases and 0 bases, with 14 bases remaining between them. The CDR3 consists of 15 residues.

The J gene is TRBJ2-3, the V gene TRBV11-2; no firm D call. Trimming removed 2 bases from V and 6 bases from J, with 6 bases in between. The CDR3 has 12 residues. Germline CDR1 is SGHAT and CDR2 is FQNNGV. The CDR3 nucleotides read TGTGCCAGCAGCTTATTTCACGATACGCAGTATTTT. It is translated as CASSLFHDTQYF.

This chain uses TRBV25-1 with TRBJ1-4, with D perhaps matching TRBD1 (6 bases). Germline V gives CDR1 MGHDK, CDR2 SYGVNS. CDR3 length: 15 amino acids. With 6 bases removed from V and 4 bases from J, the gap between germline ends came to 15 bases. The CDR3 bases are TGTGCCAGCAGCAAACAGGGACTGGTTAATGAAAAACTGTTTTTT. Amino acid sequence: CASSKQGLVNEKLFF. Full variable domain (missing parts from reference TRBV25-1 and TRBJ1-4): EADIYQTPRYLVIGTGKKITLECSQTMGHDKMYWYQQDPGMELHLIHYSYGVNSTEKGDLSSESTVSRIRTEHFPLTLESARPSHTSQYLCASSKQGLVNEKLFFGSGTQLSVL.

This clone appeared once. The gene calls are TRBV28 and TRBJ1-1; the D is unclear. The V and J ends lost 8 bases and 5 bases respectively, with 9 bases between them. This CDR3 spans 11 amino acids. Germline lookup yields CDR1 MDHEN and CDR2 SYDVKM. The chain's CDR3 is CASGWVTEAFF. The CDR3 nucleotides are TGTGCCAGCGGGTGGGTGACTGAAGCTTTCTTT.

In DNA form, the CDR3 reads TGTGCCAGTAGTATAGATCCGGGGAGGGATTACCCTAATGAGCAGTTCTTC. Protein product: CASSIDPGRDYPNEQFF. The V call is TRBV19, the J call TRBJ2-1, with 7 nucleotides matching TRBD2. CDR3 length equals 17 residues. Germline CDR1 and CDR2: LNHDA and SQIVND (reference sequence). V gave up 0 bases and J gave up 7 bases; unmatched junction bases: 12.

CDR3 bases: TGCGCCAGCAGCTTTGGGGGACTAGCGGGGAGTTTAGTAAATGAGCAGTTCTTC. It encodes CASSFGGLAGSLVNEQFF. The V call is TRBV4-1, the J call TRBJ2-1, with 13 bases fitting TRBD2. The CDR3 spans 18 residues. Germline loops: CDR1 MGHRA, CDR2 YSYEKL. Germline trimming cut 5 bases from V and 7 bases from J; bases unmatched to any gene: 14.

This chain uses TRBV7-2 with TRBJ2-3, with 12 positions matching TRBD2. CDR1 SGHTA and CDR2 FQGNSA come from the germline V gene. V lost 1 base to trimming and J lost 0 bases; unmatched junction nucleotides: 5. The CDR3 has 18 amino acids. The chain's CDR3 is CASSLGWGTSGSTDTQYF. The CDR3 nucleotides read TGTGCCAGCAGCTTAGGATGGGGGACTAGCGGGAGCACAGATACGCAGTATTTT.

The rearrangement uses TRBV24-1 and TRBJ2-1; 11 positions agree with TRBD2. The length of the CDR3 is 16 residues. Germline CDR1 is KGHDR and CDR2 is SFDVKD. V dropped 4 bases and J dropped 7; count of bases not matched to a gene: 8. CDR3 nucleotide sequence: TGTGCCACCAGTGACATAGCGGGAGGGCGTAGGAATGAGCAGTTCTTC. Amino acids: CATSDIAGGRRNEQFF.

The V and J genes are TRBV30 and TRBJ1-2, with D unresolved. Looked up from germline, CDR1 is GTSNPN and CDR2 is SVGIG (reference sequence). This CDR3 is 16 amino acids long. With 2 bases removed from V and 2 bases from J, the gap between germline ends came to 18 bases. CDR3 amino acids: CAWSLDLDPPNYGYTF. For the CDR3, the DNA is TGTGCCTGGAGTTTGGACCTCGACCCCCCCAACTATGGCTACACCTTC.

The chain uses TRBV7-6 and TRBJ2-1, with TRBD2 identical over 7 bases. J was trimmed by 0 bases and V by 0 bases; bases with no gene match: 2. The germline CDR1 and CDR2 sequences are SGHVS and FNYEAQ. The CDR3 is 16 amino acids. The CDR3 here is CASSLAGGISYNEQFF. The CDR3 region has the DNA TGTGCCAGCAGCTTAGCGGGAGGGATCTCCTACAATGAGCAGTTCTTC.